The source of this TCR beta chain is a study of T cells in Graves' hyperthyroidism and ophthalmopathy. This clonotype occurred many times. Amplification of TCR beta CDR3 regions used RNA as the template. The HTBI set primed first-round TCR CDR3 RT-PCR. TCRdb reanalysed the multiplex PCR reads using MiXCR and keeps one entry per CDR3 protein. The sample has 550,000 to 600,000 distinct CDR3 sequences, around 14% seen once. CDR3 length equals 15 residues. The germline V gene has CDR1 SEHNR and CDR2 FQNEAQ (reference sequence). The TCR was taken from a woman aged 18-29 years with Graves' ophthalmopathy. The V gene is TRBV7-9, the J gene TRBJ2-3; D perhaps matches TRBD1 (8 bases). What was sequenced was blood. In DNA form, the CDR3 reads TGTGGGACAGGGCGGGCTAGCGGTCGCACAGATACGCAGTATTTT. Protein product: CGTGRASGRTDTQYF.